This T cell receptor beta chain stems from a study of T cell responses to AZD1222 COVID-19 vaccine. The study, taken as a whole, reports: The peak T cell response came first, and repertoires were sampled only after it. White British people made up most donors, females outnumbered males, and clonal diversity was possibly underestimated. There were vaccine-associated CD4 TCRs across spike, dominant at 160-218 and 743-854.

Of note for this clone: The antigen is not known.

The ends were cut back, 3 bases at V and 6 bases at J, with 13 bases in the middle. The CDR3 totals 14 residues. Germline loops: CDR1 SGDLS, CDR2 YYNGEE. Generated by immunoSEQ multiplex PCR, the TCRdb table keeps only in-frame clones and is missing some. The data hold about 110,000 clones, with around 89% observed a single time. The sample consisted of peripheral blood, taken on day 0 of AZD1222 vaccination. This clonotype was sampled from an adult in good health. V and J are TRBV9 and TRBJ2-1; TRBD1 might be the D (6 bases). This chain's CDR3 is CASSGTGFSNEQFF. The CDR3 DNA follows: TGTGCCAGCAGCGGCACAGGGTTCTCCAATGAGCAGTTCTTC.